This TCR beta chain was found in a study of Ad26.COV2.S vaccination and SARS-CoV-2 variants. At the level of the study: The vaccine Ad26.COV2.S was put into the muscle once, or twice with 56 days between.

Study-level findings and limits: An underestimation of total T cell responses may have resulted from the TCR breadth and depth analyses. Spike-specific TCR breadth in vaccine recipients exceeded that seen in placebo recipients. Substantial breadth in spike-specific CD8+ and CD4+ T cell responses was reportedly seen after vaccination.

This CDR3 comprises 16 residues. Germline values: CDR1 MDHEN, CDR2 SYDVKM. As to treatment: roughly 20 received Ad26.COV2.S at low or high dose, single or two shots; about 5 received placebo; per-sample allocation not given. Day 63 after the first vaccine or placebo injection was the time point for sampling. Method: immunoSEQ multiplex PCR; TCRdb's copy keeps in-frame clones and lacks some. The data contain 450,000 to 550,000 clones, roughly 89% of them singletons. About this clone itself: Its specificity is not known. A read error may produce the germline difference seen at one junction end. The sample holds other DNA sequences that translate to the same CDR3.

This chain joins TRBV28 and TRBJ1-5, with TRBD1 identical over 9 bases. This TCR was sampled from a person between 18 and 60 years old who received the Ad26.COV2.S COVID-19 vaccine or a placebo. The specimen comprised peripheral blood, sampled in a trial of Ad26.COV2.S vaccine versus placebo. The CDR3 region is CASSSPSGTGNQPQHF. CDR3 coding DNA: TGCGCCAGCAGTTCCCCGTCCGGGACAGGGAATCAGCCCCAGCATTTT.